This T cell receptor beta chain was recovered during a study of blood T cells in healthy people across ages. Overall study results and limits: A roughly linear age-dependent decrease characterized TCR beta diversity per million T cells.

Per germline, CDR1 SGHVS and CDR2 FQNEAQ. With 3 bases removed from V and 5 bases from J, the gap between germline ends came to 16 bases. This CDR3 spans 15 amino acids. Primed by a sample-barcoded 5' primer and a J-beta primer mix, a second PCR proceeded for about 7 to 11 cycles. TCRdb independently ran MiXCR on the 5' RACE reads; one entry per CDR3 protein. The repertoire consists of roughly 900,000 distinct CDR3 sequences, with roughly 48% occurring once and the leading ten covering around 15%. As regards this clonotype: Its antigen remains unidentified.

The extraction recovered at least 5.5 micrograms of total RNA per sample. This clonotype originated in a man under 40 in good health. Sequencing was performed on blood. The V call is TRBV7-8, the J call TRBJ2-5; D possibly matches TRBD1 or TRBD2 (6 bases each). The CDR3 bases are TGTGCCAGCAGCTTGGGTCCGGAGGGGGTTGAGACCCAGTACTTC. It specifies CASSLGPEGVETQYF.